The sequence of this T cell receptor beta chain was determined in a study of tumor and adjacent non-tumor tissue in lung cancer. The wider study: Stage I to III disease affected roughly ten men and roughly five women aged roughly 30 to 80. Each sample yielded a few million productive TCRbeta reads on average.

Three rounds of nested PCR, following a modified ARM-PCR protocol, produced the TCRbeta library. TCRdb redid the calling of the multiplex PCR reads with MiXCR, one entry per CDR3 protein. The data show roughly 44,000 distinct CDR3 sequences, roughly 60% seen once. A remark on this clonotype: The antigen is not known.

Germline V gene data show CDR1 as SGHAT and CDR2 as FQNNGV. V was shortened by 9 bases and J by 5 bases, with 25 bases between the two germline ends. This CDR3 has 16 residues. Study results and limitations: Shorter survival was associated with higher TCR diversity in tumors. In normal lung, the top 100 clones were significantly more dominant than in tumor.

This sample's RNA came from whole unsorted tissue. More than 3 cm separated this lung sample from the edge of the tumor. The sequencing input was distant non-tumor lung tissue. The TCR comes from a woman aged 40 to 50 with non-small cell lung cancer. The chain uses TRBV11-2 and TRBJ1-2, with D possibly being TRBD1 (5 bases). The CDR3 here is CARSPALSDRGYGYTF. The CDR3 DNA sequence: TGTGCCAGGAGCCCGGCCCTCTCAGACAGAGGATATGGCTACACCTTC.